The 14 T cell receptor beta chains given below trace back to one sample, sequenced in a study of blood T cell repertoires in COVID-19 (TCRdb year 2020). Library preparation was by the immunoSEQ multiplex PCR assay. The table was pulled from immuneACCESS by TCRdb, which kept in-frame rearrangements only. Such tables lose some clones; where checked, under half of the loss comes from unresolved V genes, and the rest has no known cause. This sample holds 250,000 to 300,000 clones; about 91% were observed only once. The ten largest clones add up to approximately 6.6% of the sample. The sequenced sample was peripheral blood. Receptors originate from a woman in her thirties who had recovered from COVID-19.

This sequence joins TRBV27 and TRBJ1-1; D is ambiguous. The CDR3 runs 15 residues. Trimming stripped 0 bases from V and 3 bases from J, with 11 bases between. Germline CDR1 is MNHEY and CDR2 is SMNVEV (reference sequence). CDR3 DNA: TGTGCCAGCAGTTTATCGCCGGTTCCCGACACTGAAGCTTTCTTT. This sequence encodes CASSLSPVPDTEAFF.

The sample holds a few counts of this clone. This chain links TRBV6-2 or TRBV6-3 with TRBJ1-1; D call uncertain. Germline V lookup: CDR1 MNHEY, CDR2 SVGEGT. Trimming shortened V by 4 bases and J by 0 bases, and 15 bases separated the two germline ends. The CDR3 has 16 residues. CDR3 coding DNA: TGTGCCAGCAGTTTACCCGGGTGGGGAGTGAACACTGAAGCTTTCTTT. Translation gives CASSLPGWGVNTEAFF.

With respect to this clone: One end of the junction does not line up with germline, which may come from a read error. This same CDR3 is encoded by further DNA sequences in the sample. V gene TRBV4-3 combines with J gene TRBJ1-2; 8 bases match TRBD1. This CDR3 comprises 16 residues. Germline CDR1 LGHNA, CDR2 YSLEER. CDR3 bases: TGCGCCAGCAGCCAAGACCGGGACAGGAGATACTATGGTTACACCTTC. Protein product: CASSQDRDRRYYGYTF.

The chain employs TRBV5-6 and TRBJ2-7; 8 bases map to TRBD1. The germline V gene encodes CDR1 SGHDT and CDR2 YYEEEE. The CDR3 runs to 15 residues. V gave up 0 bases and J gave up 11 bases; unmatched junction bases: 13. The CDR3 is CASSLEGQGWAQEYF. CDR3 in DNA: TGTGCCAGCAGCTTGGAAGGACAGGGATGGGCCCAGGAGTACTTC.

The chain links TRBV7-2 to TRBJ1-1; D is possibly TRBD1 (6 bases). Between the trimmed V and J ends, which lost 5 bases and 4 bases, there was a span of 14 bases. Germline CDR1 SGHTA, CDR2 FQGNSA. The CDR3 loop spans 14 amino acids. Here the CDR3 DNA reads TGTGCCAGCAGCAAAGGGGGGGCCGGCACTGAAGCTTTCTTT. Its translation: CASSKGGAGTEAFF.

V gene TRBV27 combines with J gene TRBJ2-6; weak D call: TRBD2 (5 bases). The V gene lost 7 bases and the J gene lost 2 bases, with 6 bases spanning the gap. This CDR3 comprises 13 residues. Germline values: CDR1 MNHEY, CDR2 SMNVEV (reference sequence). CDR3 sequence: CASTGAGANVLTF. CDR3 in DNA: TGTGCCAGCACCGGGGCTGGGGCCAACGTCCTGACTTTC.

The chain recombines TRBV28 with TRBJ1-6; D is undetermined. Germline CDR1 reads MDHEN; CDR2 reads SYDVKM. The length of the CDR3 is 15 residues. Trimming removed 3 bases from V and 6 bases from J, with 12 bases in between. The CDR3 DNA sequence: TGTGCCAGCAGTTTTTTGGGCCTCACTAATTCACCCCTCCACTTT. It codes for CASSFLGLTNSPLHF.

The chain couples TRBV28 to TRBJ1-2, with a possible D match to TRBD1 (6 bases). This CDR3 spans 17 amino acids. The germline V and J ends were trimmed by 6 bases and 6 bases, with 26 bases remaining between them. Looked up from germline, CDR1 is MDHEN and CDR2 is SYDVKM. The CDR3 coding sequence is TGTGCCAGCAGACCAACCAGCAGCGGGGGCTTTTTTGATGGCTACACCTTC. Amino acids: CASRPTSSGGFFDGYTF.

The V gene is TRBV19, the J gene TRBJ2-7; 8 bases line up with TRBD1. Unmatched junction bases numbered 8, after V lost 7 bases and J lost 0 bases. In germline, CDR1 is LNHDA, CDR2 SQIVND (reference sequence). The CDR3 has 15 residues. CDR3 bases: TGTGCCAGTATGCCCGGACAGGGTGACTCCTACGAGCAGTACTTC. Its translation is CASMPGQGDSYEQYF. Looking up the rest from reference TRBV19 and TRBJ2-7 gives the full variable domain: DGGITQSPKYLFRKEGQNVTLSCEQNLNHDAMYWYRQDPGQGLRLIYYSQIVNDFQKGDIAEGYSVSREKKESFPLTVTSAQKNPTAFYLCASMPGQGDSYEQYFGPGTRLTVT.

V usage is TRBV6-2 or TRBV6-3 and J usage is TRBJ1-5, with a tentative D call TRBD1 (6 bases). The CDR3 contains 18 residues. V lost 1 base to trimming and J lost 6 bases, with 22 bases between them. CDR1 and CDR2 from the germline V gene are MNHEY and SVGEGT. CDR3 in amino acids: CASSYYRGQLYLAQPQHF. The CDR3, as DNA: TGTGCCAGCAGTTACTATCGCGGACAGTTGTATCTGGCTCAGCCCCAGCATTTT.

The chain couples TRBV4-3 to TRBJ2-5; 8 positions agree with TRBD2. J lost 0 bases, V lost 0 bases, and 6 bases had no gene match. This CDR3 contains 17 residues. Per germline, CDR1 LGHNA and CDR2 YSLEER. CDR3 sequence: CASSQDGPAGDQETQYF. CDR3 sequence (DNA): TGCGCCAGCAGCCAAGATGGGCCAGCGGGGGACCAAGAGACCCAGTACTTC.

The CDR3 DNA sequence: TGTGCCAGCAGCCAAGATCGGACGCAGGGCGATACGCAGTATTTT. Translation gives CASSQDRTQGDTQYF. The chain uses TRBV4-2 and TRBJ2-3, with a weak D call TRBD1 (5 bases). CDR3 length: 15 amino acids. In germline, CDR1 is LGHNA, CDR2 YNFKEQ. The ends were cut back, 0 bases at V and 6 bases at J, with 13 bases in the middle.

The gene calls are TRBV24-1 and TRBJ2-3, with 7 bases matching TRBD2. Germline CDR1 KGHDR, CDR2 SFDVKD. The ends lost 1 base at V and 2 bases at J; junction bases unmatched: 5. This CDR3 comprises 16 residues. Here the CDR3 reads CATSDFDGGNTDTQYF. The CDR3 region has the DNA TGTGCCACCAGTGATTTCGACGGGGGGAACACAGATACGCAGTATTTT.

This chain links TRBV27 with TRBJ2-7; no clear D. Deletions cut 2 bases from V and 3 bases from J, with 11 bases between. Germline loops: CDR1 MNHEY, CDR2 SMNVEV (reference sequence). The CDR3 contains 14 residues. The CDR3 DNA reads as TGTGCCAGCAGTTTAGGAGCAGATCACTACGAGCAGTACTTC. Translating gives CASSLGADHYEQYF.